This T cell receptor (beta chain) was sequenced in a study of cytomegalovirus exposure and HLA in healthy donors. Findings and limits, study-wide: Further analysis, carried out later, found HLA-associated TCR beta chains more clonally expanded than equally common other chains. More than 15,000 TCR beta sequences were associated with HLA alleles at 0.05 false discovery rate in a later analysis. A likely sequencing artifact accounted for one observed cluster of highly shared sequence variants.

The PCR used 60 Vbeta and 13 Jbeta primers. Sequenced by immunoSEQ multiplex PCR; TCRdb stores in-frame clones only, minus some. The sample includes some 270,000 clones, around 90% of them seen just once. In the case of this clone: The antigen is unknown.

Per germline, CDR1 LGHNA and CDR2 YNFKEQ. With 0 bases clipped from V and 7 bases from J, the junction kept 10 bases outside the gene matches. The CDR3 contains 17 residues. This TCR was sampled from a girl aged 2 to 9 in good health and CMV-seronegative. The V call is TRBV4-2, the J call TRBJ2-1, with TRBD2 identical over 9 bases. The sample comprised PBMCs. The CDR3 is CASSQDSVSGSSNEQFF. Here the CDR3 DNA reads TGTGCCAGCAGCCAAGACTCGGTTAGCGGGAGCTCGAATGAGCAGTTCTTC.